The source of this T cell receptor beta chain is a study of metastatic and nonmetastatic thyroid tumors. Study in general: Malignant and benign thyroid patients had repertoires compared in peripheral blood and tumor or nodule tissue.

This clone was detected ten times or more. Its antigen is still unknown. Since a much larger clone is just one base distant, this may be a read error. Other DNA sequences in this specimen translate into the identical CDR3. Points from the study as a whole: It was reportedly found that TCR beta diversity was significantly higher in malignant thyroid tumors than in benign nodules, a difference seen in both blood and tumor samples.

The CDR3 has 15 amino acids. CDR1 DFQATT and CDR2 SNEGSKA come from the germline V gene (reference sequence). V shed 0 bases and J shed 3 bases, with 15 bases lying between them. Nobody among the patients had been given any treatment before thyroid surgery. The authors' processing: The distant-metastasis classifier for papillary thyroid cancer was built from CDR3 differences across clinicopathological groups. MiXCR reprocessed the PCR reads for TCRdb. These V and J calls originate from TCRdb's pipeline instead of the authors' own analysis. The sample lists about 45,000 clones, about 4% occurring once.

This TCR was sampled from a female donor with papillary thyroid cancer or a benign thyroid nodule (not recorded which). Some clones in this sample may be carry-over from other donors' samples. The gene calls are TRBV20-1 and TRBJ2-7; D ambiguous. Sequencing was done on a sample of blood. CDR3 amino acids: CSARDASVQYYEQYF. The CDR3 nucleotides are TGCAGTGCTAGAGACGCCTCGGTACAGTACTACGAGCAGTACTTC.